This T cell receptor (beta chain) was observed in a study of blood T cell repertoires in COVID-19. About the study: The United States, Italy and Spain supplied acute and convalescent COVID-19 samples. T cells, B-cell-depleted T cells, or PBMCs supplied cDNA or gDNA.

The V end was cut by 5 bases, the J end by 2 bases, with 16 bases between. In germline, CDR1 is SEHNR, CDR2 FQNEAQ (reference sequence). This CDR3 has 15 amino acids. Per the original methods: Reference gene primer amplification gave nucleated cell count estimates. The data were produced by immunoSEQ multiplex PCR, yet TCRdb's version contains in-frame clones alone and is incomplete. That table furnishes V, J and clone size, whereas the DNA furnished D and trimming. The data contain about 310,000 clones, around 87% of them singletons. This chain links TRBV7-9 with TRBJ2-7; D may be TRBD2 (6 bases). This TCR was sampled from a man between 45 and 60 years old with active or convalescent COVID-19. The specimen sequenced was peripheral blood. The DNA for the CDR3 is TGTGCCAGCAGCATGCCGGGGGAAGCCCCCTACGAGCAGTACTTC. As protein: CASSMPGEAPYEQYF.